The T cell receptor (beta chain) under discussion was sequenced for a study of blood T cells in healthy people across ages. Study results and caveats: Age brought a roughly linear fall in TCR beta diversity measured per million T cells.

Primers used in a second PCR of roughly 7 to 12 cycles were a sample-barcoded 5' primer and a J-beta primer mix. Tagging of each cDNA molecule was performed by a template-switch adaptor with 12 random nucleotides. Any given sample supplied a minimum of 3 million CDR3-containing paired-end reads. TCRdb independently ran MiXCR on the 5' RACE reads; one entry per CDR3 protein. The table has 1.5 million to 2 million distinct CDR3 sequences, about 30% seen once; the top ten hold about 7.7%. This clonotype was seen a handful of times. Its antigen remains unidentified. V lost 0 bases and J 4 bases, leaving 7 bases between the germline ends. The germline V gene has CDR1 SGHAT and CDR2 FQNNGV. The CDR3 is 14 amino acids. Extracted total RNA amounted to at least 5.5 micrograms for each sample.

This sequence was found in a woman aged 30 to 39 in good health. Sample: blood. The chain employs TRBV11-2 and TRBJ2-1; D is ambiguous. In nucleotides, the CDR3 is TGTGCCAGCAGCTTAGAGACAACTTACAATGAGCAGTTCTTC. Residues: CASSLETTYNEQFF.